Shown below are 26 T cell receptor beta chains from a single sample sequenced in a study of T cell changes during pregnancy in multiple sclerosis. Data came from immunoSEQ multiplex PCR; TCRdb stores just in-frame clones and leaves some out. The data hold some 59,000 clones, with roughly nine tenths observed a single time. Sample: peripheral blood, taken in the first trimester of pregnancy. These receptors were obtained from a female donor with multiple sclerosis, enrolled in a pregnancy study.

This chain connects TRBV4-1 to TRBJ2-2; TRBD2 matches at 7 bases. From germline, CDR1 is MGHRA and CDR2 YSYEKL. V was clipped by 1 base and J by 0 bases; unmatched bases: 5. This CDR3 has 17 amino acids. The CDR3 protein is CASSQAGAGSNTGELFF. CDR3 in DNA: TGCGCCAGCAGCCAAGCGGGAGCGGGATCGAACACCGGGGAGCTGTTTTTT.

V usage is TRBV30 and J usage is TRBJ1-5; D unresolved. Germline values: CDR1 GTSNPN, CDR2 SVGIG (reference sequence). The CDR3 is made up of 13 amino acids. V lost 0 bases, J lost 7 bases, and 10 bases lay in between. CDR3: CAWSVEGLQPQHF. The CDR3 DNA is TGTGCCTGGAGTGTAGAGGGTTTGCAGCCCCAGCATTTT.

The chain has TRBV11-2 and TRBJ2-5; D perhaps matches TRBD2 (5 bases). Germline V gene sequence: CDR1 SGHAT, CDR2 FQNNGV. This CDR3 is built from 14 residues. V was shortened by 8 bases and J by 4 bases, with 17 bases between the two germline ends. CDR3 protein: CASFNRGFGETQYF. The CDR3 DNA is TGTGCCAGCTTCAATCGGGGTTTCGGAGAGACCCAGTACTTC.

In its sample, this clone was seen a few times. The rearrangement joins TRBV6-6 to TRBJ1-2, with 8 bases lining up with TRBD1. There are 16 residues in the CDR3. The V segment lost 6 bases and the J segment 4 bases; nucleotides outside the gene matches: 13. Germline V lookup: CDR1 MNHNY, CDR2 SVGAGI (reference sequence). As DNA, the CDR3 is TGTGCCAGCAGCAAAGGACAGGGCCCCACCTCCTATGGCTACACCTTC. Translation: CASSKGQGPTSYGYTF.

The chain links TRBV9 to TRBJ1-6; 7 bases line up with TRBD1. The CDR3 runs 14 residues. V lost 7 bases to trimming and J lost 7 bases; unmatched junction nucleotides: 8. The germline V gene has CDR1 SGDLS and CDR2 YYNGEE. Written as DNA, the CDR3 is TGTGCCAGCCCCCAAAGGGGGCTGAATTCACCCCTCCACTTT. Its protein product is CASPQRGLNSPLHF.

The rearrangement links TRBV2 to TRBJ2-3; D perhaps matches TRBD2 (6 bases). Germline CDR1 is SNHLY and CDR2 is FYNNEI. The CDR3 covers 14 residues. The CDR3 sequence: CATSPEGPEGTQYF. For the CDR3, the DNA is TGTGCTACATCCCCGGAGGGCCCGGAGGGTACGCAGTATTTT.

A few counts support this clone. The chain combines TRBV5-8 with TRBJ1-5; D is possibly TRBD1 (5 bases). The CDR3 has 14 amino acids. Trimming took 4 bases from V and 4 from J, leaving 12 bases between them. Per germline, CDR1 SGHTS and CDR2 YDEGEE. CDR3 nucleotide sequence: TGTGCCAGCAGCCATGGGGCTGGAAATCAGCCCCAGCATTTT. This codes for CASSHGAGNQPQHF.

This rearrangement joins TRBV2 to TRBJ2-7; 8 bases map to TRBD1. The length of the CDR3 is 14 residues. The trim removed 6 bases at V and 3 bases at J, leaving 7 bases unmatched. Germline V gene lookup returns CDR1 SNHLY and CDR2 FYNNEI. CDR3 amino acids: CASSQQGQGYEQYF. The DNA of the CDR3 is TGTGCCAGCAGCCAACAAGGACAGGGCTACGAGCAGTACTTC. The variable domain in full, with the rest retrieved from reference TRBV2 and TRBJ2-7, is EPEVTQTPSHQVTQMGQEVILRCVPISNHLYFYWYRQILGQKVEFLVSFYNNEISEKSEIFDDQFSVERPDGSNFTLKIRSTKLEDSAMYFCASSQQGQGYEQYFGPGTRLTVT.

This chain joins TRBV11-3 and TRBJ1-1, with TRBD1 matching 10 bases. Germline loops: CDR1 SGHNT, CDR2 YENEEA. This CDR3 contains 13 residues. V was clipped by 5 bases and J by 11 bases; unmatched bases: 8. CDR3 sequence reads: CASSPNPGQGAFF. As DNA, the CDR3 is TGTGCCAGCAGCCCAAATCCGGGACAGGGGGCTTTCTTT.

J is TRBJ1-3 and V is TRBV5-1, with 7 bases fitting TRBD1. From germline, CDR1 is SGHRS and CDR2 YFSETQ. J was trimmed by 0 bases and V by 4 bases; bases with no gene match: 10. This CDR3 comprises 17 residues. DNA for the CDR3: TGCGCCAGCAGCCACGATGTAACAGGGGCCTCTGGAAACACCATATATTTT. Translated, it gives CASSHDVTGASGNTIYF.

The chain recombines TRBV4-3 with TRBJ2-7; weak D call: TRBD1 (6 bases). The germline V gene encodes CDR1 LGHNA and CDR2 YSLEER. V dropped 2 bases and J dropped 2 bases, with 22 bases sitting between them. The CDR3 has 18 amino acids. DNA for the CDR3: TGCGCCAGCAGCCAACGGACAGTCGCGGTTATGGGGACCTACGAGCAGTACTTC. Protein sequence: CASSQRTVAVMGTYEQYF.

The rearrangement joins TRBV6-1 to TRBJ2-2, with TRBD2 as a possible D gene (6 bases). The ends were cut back, 7 bases at V and 4 bases at J, with 16 bases in the middle. The CDR3 covers 15 residues. CDR1 is MNHNS and CDR2 is SASEGT in the germline V gene. CDR3 DNA sequence: TGTGCCAGCACCAATCCGGGGGTGGGCACCGGGGAGCTGTTTTTT. It translates to CASTNPGVGTGELFF.

This chain joins TRBV5-1 and TRBJ2-3; 7 bases are a match to TRBD2. The CDR3 has 14 residues. CDR1 and CDR2 from the germline V gene are SGHRS and YFSETQ. The trim removed 4 bases at V and 0 bases at J, leaving 2 bases unmatched. The DNA for the CDR3 is TGCGCCAGCAGCCGTAGCGGGAGCACAGATACGCAGTATTTT. Translation: CASSRSGSTDTQYF.

V gene TRBV9 combines with J gene TRBJ2-3; TRBD2 matches at 7 bases. The V segment lost 4 bases and the J segment 5 bases; nucleotides outside the gene matches: 10. Per germline, CDR1 SGDLS and CDR2 YYNGEE. The CDR3 is 15 residues long. The CDR3 protein is CASSPPAGAGDTQYF. The CDR3 coding sequence is TGTGCCAGCAGCCCCCCGGCGGGAGCGGGAGATACGCAGTATTTT.

The chain couples TRBV19 to TRBJ1-2, with 8 bases fitting TRBD1. The CDR3 loop spans 13 amino acids. Germline CDR1 reads LNHDA; CDR2 reads SQIVND (reference sequence). J gave up 9 bases and V 8 bases, and 11 bases lay outside the gene matches. CDR3 sequence: CASHSGTGNSYTF. CDR3 bases: TGTGCCAGTCATTCCGGGACAGGCAACAGCTACACCTTC.

The V and J genes are TRBV19 and TRBJ2-3, with a weak D call TRBD2 (5 bases). V gave up 7 bases and J gave up 0 bases, with 14 bases separating them. Germline CDR1 and CDR2: LNHDA and SQIVND (reference sequence). The CDR3 is 15 residues long. This CDR3 reads CASTETDFSTDTQYF. CDR3 bases: TGTGCCAGTACTGAGACGGACTTTAGCACAGATACGCAGTATTTT. Variable domain in full (rest from reference TRBV19 and TRBJ2-3): DGGITQSPKYLFRKEGQNVTLSCEQNLNHDAMYWYRQDPGQGLRLIYYSQIVNDFQKGDIAEGYSVSREKKESFPLTVTSAQKNPTAFYLCASTETDFSTDTQYFGPGTRLTVL.

This chain uses TRBV6-1 with TRBJ1-6, with D possibly being TRBD1 (5 bases). CDR1 and CDR2 (germline): MNHNS, SASEGT. V gave up 4 bases and J gave up 7 bases, with 17 bases separating them. The CDR3 has 16 amino acids. The CDR3 is CASSALGGTHNSPLHF. In DNA, the CDR3 is TGTGCCAGCAGTGCCCTGGGCGGGACCCACAATTCACCCCTCCACTTT.

The chain carries TRBV7-9 and TRBJ2-7, with TRBD2 matching over 9 bases. V shed 1 base and J 3 bases; nucleotides not matched to a gene: 4. CDR1 and CDR2 (germline): SEHNR, FQNEAQ (reference sequence). The CDR3 consists of 15 residues. CDR3 nucleotide sequence: TGTGCCAGCAGCTTAGGGCGCGGGAGGGGCTACGAGCAGTACTTC. It codes for CASSLGRGRGYEQYF.

The chain recombines TRBV5-6 with TRBJ1-2, with TRBD1 matching 7 bases. The CDR3 is made up of 13 amino acids. Germline CDR1 is SGHDT and CDR2 is YYEEEE. With 7 bases clipped from V and 4 bases from J, the junction kept 7 bases outside the gene matches. The CDR3 DNA reads TGTGCCAGCGATAGACAGGGAGGCTATGGCTACACCTTC. The encoded protein is CASDRQGGYGYTF.

V and J are TRBV19 and TRBJ2-3; TRBD1 matches at 7 bases. J gave up 2 bases and V 8 bases, and 7 bases lay outside the gene matches. CDR3 length: 14 amino acids. Germline loops: CDR1 LNHDA, CDR2 SQIVND (reference sequence). DNA for the CDR3: TGTGCCAGTCATATGACAGGGATCACAGATACGCAGTATTTT. It encodes CASHMTGITDTQYF.

J is TRBJ1-5 and V is TRBV2; 7 bases are shared with TRBD1. The V gene end was trimmed by 8 bases and the J gene end by 7 bases; junction bases not matched to a gene: 14. Germline loops: CDR1 SNHLY, CDR2 FYNNEI. The CDR3 consists of 15 residues. This CDR3 reads CASLRGQGLRQPQHF. CDR3 nucleotide sequence: TGTGCCAGCTTAAGGGGGCAGGGGTTACGGCAGCCCCAGCATTTT.

The chain uses TRBV6-1 and TRBJ2-2; D gene ambiguous. The germline CDR1 and CDR2 sequences are MNHNS and SASEGT. The V end was cut by 6 bases, the J end by 4 bases, with 15 bases between. The CDR3 is made up of 15 amino acids. The DNA for the CDR3 is TGTGCCAGCAGCGATAATCAACGGAGCACCGGGGAGCTGTTTTTT. Translated: CASSDNQRSTGELFF.

The chain carries TRBV4-2 and TRBJ2-3, with 8 positions matching TRBD2. Germline-derived CDR1 and CDR2 are LGHNA and YNFKEQ. There are 16 residues in the CDR3. V lost 3 bases and J lost 3; bases outside the gene matches: 8. CDR3 sequence: CASSHHRGGQTDTQYF. The DNA for the CDR3 is TGTGCCAGCAGCCACCACCGGGGGGGGCAAACAGATACGCAGTATTTT.

The genes are TRBV19 and TRBJ2-4; 7 bases fit TRBD2. J gave up 7 bases and V 5 bases, and 8 bases lay outside the gene matches. The germline CDR1 and CDR2 sequences are LNHDA and SQIVND (reference sequence). This CDR3 has 14 amino acids. The DNA of the CDR3 is TGTGCCAGTAGTGACGGGACTACCATCAACATTCAGTACTTC. This sequence encodes CASSDGTTINIQYF.

The chain joins TRBV27 to TRBJ1-5, with D possibly matching TRBD1 (6 bases). The length of the CDR3 is 16 residues. V dropped 5 bases and J dropped 1 base, with 15 bases sitting between them. Germline CDR1 MNHEY, CDR2 SMNVEV (reference sequence). This CDR3 reads CASSRGTRGSNQPQHF. DNA for the CDR3: TGTGCCAGCAGTAGAGGGACAAGGGGGAGCAATCAGCCCCAGCATTTT.

The chain employs TRBV4-3 and TRBJ2-3; 10 bases are a match to TRBD2. J lost 4 bases, V lost 4 bases, and 8 bases had no gene match. CDR3 length equals 16 residues. CDR1 LGHNA and CDR2 YSLEER come from the germline V gene. CDR3 DNA sequence: TGCGCCAGCAGCCGTCAAAGCGGGGGGGCAGCAGATACGCAGTATTTT. Its translation is CASSRQSGGAADTQYF.